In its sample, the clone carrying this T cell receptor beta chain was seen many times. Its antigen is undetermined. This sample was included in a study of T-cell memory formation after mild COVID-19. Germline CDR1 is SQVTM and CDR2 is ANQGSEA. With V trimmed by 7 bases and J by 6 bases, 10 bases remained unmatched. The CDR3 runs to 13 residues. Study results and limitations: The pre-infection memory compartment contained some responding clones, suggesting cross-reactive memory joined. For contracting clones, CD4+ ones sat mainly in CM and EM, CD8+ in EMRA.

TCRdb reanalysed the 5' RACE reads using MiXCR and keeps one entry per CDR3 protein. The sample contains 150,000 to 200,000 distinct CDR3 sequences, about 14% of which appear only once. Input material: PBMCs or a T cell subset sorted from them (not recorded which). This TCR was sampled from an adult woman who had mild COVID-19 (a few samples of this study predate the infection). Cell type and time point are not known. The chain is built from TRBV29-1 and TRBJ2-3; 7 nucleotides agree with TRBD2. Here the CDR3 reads CSAGLGDLDTQYF. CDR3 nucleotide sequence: TGCAGCGCCGGACTAGGTGATCTGGATACGCAGTATTTT.